These 18 T cell receptor beta chains were sequenced from one sample in a study of blood T cells in healthy people across ages. Sample-barcoded 5' priming and a J-beta primer mix drove a second PCR of 7 to 11 cycles. TCRdb called the 5' RACE reads again in MiXCR, with one record for every CDR3 protein. The top ten clones hold over 15% of a sample with over a million distinct CDR3 sequences, less than 50% of them seen once. The sequenced sample was blood. The receptors here all came from a woman aged 60-70 years in good health.

This clonotype showed up just a few times. The chain carries TRBV7-9 and TRBJ2-1; unclear D gene. The CDR3 is 12 amino acids. The germline V gene encodes CDR1 SEHNR and CDR2 FQNEAQ (reference sequence). V lost 5 bases to trimming and J lost 9 bases, with 11 bases between them. The CDR3 protein is CASSRDWGEQFF. The CDR3 nucleotides are TGTGCCAGCAGCCGCGATTGGGGTGAGCAGTTCTTC.

The CDR3 nucleotides are TGTGCTAGTGGTTTGGTAATGGGGCCCGACTCCTACAATGAGCAGTTCTTC. This gives the protein CASGLVMGPDSYNEQFF. This sequence joins TRBV12-5 and TRBJ2-1, with D possibly being TRBD1 (5 bases). The V and J ends lost 0 bases and 0 bases respectively, with 12 bases between them. CDR1 and CDR2 from the germline V gene are LGHNT and FRNRAP. The CDR3 is made up of 17 amino acids.

This clonotype was observed many times. The V call is TRBV29-1, the J call TRBJ2-5, with a tentative D call TRBD1 (6 bases). This CDR3 has 14 amino acids. Germline V gives CDR1 SQVTM, CDR2 ANQGSEA. Deletions cut 0 bases from V and 5 bases from J, with 13 bases between. In DNA, the CDR3 is TGCAGCGTTGAAGACCCCAGGGGCTCGGAGACCCAGTACTTC. It codes for CSVEDPRGSETQYF.

This clonotype was found many times. The chain uses TRBV3-1 and TRBJ1-2; 11 nucleotides line up with TRBD1. The CDR3 consists of 14 residues. V was clipped by 4 bases and J by 7 bases; unmatched bases: 5. Germline CDR1 and CDR2: LGHDT and YNNKEL (reference sequence). CDR3 protein: CASSRLGTGGGYTF. CDR3 DNA: TGTGCCAGCAGCCGACTTGGGACAGGGGGTGGCTACACCTTC.

The chain is built from TRBV7-9 and TRBJ2-4; 9 positions agree with TRBD2. The DNA end is a closer match to TRBJ2-7, so the J assignment may be wrong. The CDR3 contains 15 residues. Germline loops: CDR1 SEHNR, CDR2 FQNEAQ (reference sequence). CDR3 residues: CASSLDPSGTYEQYF. The CDR3 DNA is TGTGCCAGCAGCTTAGACCCTAGCGGGACTTACGAGCAGTACTTC.

V usage is TRBV5-4 and J usage is TRBJ2-3; either TRBD1 or TRBD2 may fit D (5 bases each). The V end was cut by 4 bases, the J end by 5 bases, with 17 bases between. The CDR3 has 15 residues. CDR1 is SGHNT and CDR2 is YYREEE in the germline V gene (reference sequence). The CDR3 coding sequence is TGTGCCAGCAGCCTGGGGCGGGTCGGAGGAGATACGCAGTATTTT. Translated: CASSLGRVGGDTQYF. The full variable domain, in which reference TRBV5-4 and TRBJ2-3 provide the parts outside the CDR3, is ETGVTQSPTHLIKTRGQQVTLRCSSQSGHNTVSWYQQALGQGPQFIFQYYREEENGRGNFPPRFSGLQFPNYSSELNVNALELDDSALYLCASSLGRVGGDTQYFGPGTRLTVL.

This clonotype occurred many times. J is TRBJ2-5 and V is TRBV9; 10 positions agree with TRBD2. V lost 0 bases, J lost 4 bases, and 3 bases stayed unmatched. Germline V gives CDR1 SGDLS, CDR2 YYNGEE. The CDR3 is made up of 15 amino acids. The CDR3 reads CASSVVASGRETQYF. The CDR3 coding sequence is TGTGCCAGCAGCGTAGTGGCTAGCGGGAGAGAGACCCAGTACTTC.

The chain's CDR3 is CASSQGPLLAFYEQYF. The CDR3 nucleotides are TGTGCCAGCAGCCAAGGACCGCTACTAGCGTTCTACGAGCAGTACTTC. The genes are TRBV3-1 and TRBJ2-7; 7 nucleotides line up with TRBD2. Germline loops: CDR1 LGHDT, CDR2 YNNKEL (reference sequence). The junction had 9 bases not matched to a gene; V was cut back by 1 base and J by 3 bases. This CDR3 has 16 amino acids.

In its sample, this clonotype was seen many times. The CDR3 region has the DNA TGTGCCATCAGTGACCCAGCGGTCCAAGAGACCCAGTACTTC. Protein product: CAISDPAVQETQYF. The rearrangement joins TRBV10-3 to TRBJ2-5, with D perhaps matching TRBD2 (5 bases). V shed 3 bases and J shed 1 base, with 9 bases lying between them. This CDR3 has 14 amino acids. CDR1 ENHRY and CDR2 SYGVKD come from the germline V gene.

This clonotype was counted many times. The chain carries TRBV20-1 and TRBJ2-1; D uncertain. Germline V gives CDR1 DFQATT, CDR2 SNEGSKA (reference sequence). The V gene lost 6 bases and the J gene lost 7 bases, with 7 bases spanning the gap. CDR3 length equals 10 residues. The CDR3 here is CSAVENEQFF. The CDR3 DNA reads as TGCAGTGCCGTCGAGAATGAGCAGTTCTTC.

This clonotype turned up a few times. The chain has TRBV7-9 and TRBJ2-7; either TRBD1 or TRBD2 may fit D (6 bases each). The CDR3 is 12 residues long. Trimming pared 11 bases from V and 2 bases from J, leaving 13 bases between. Looked up from germline, CDR1 is SEHNR and CDR2 is FQNEAQ (reference sequence). For the CDR3, the DNA is TGTGCCTGCTCGGGGGCCACCTACGAGCAGTACTTC. It yields the protein CACSGATYEQYF.

Of note for this clonotype: A single base separates this from a much larger clone, so it may be a read error. V is TRBV7-9 and J is TRBJ1-4; D uncertain. This CDR3 region has 15 residues. V was cut by 3 bases and J by 1 base, with 9 bases left in between. Germline V gene data show CDR1 as SEHNR and CDR2 as FQNEAQ (reference sequence). CDR3 region: CASSFWTVTNEKLFF. CDR3 bases: TGTGCCAGCAGCTTCTGGACTGTAACTAATGAAAAACTGTTTTTT.

This clonotype was observed a handful of times. V gene TRBV5-1 combines with J gene TRBJ2-5; 9 bases match TRBD2. The J call is in doubt because the DNA end fits TRBJ2-7 better. The CDR3 consists of 15 residues. Germline lookup yields CDR1 SGHRS and CDR2 YFSETQ. The CDR3 nucleotides read TGCGCCAGCAGGAAGGAGACTAGCGGCACCTACGAGCAGTACTTC. It translates to CASRKETSGTYEQYF.

The chain recombines TRBV20-1 with TRBJ1-6; no clear D gene. This CDR3 region has 14 residues. Trimming removed 0 bases at V and 0 bases at J, with 3 bases between. Germline V gene sequence: CDR1 DFQATT, CDR2 SNEGSKA (reference sequence). The CDR3 nucleotides are TGCAGTGCTAGAGATAGCTCCTATAATTCACCCCTCCACTTT. Its translation is CSARDSSYNSPLHF.

The chain carries TRBV9 and TRBJ2-5; 15 bases match TRBD2. The V segment lost 0 bases and the J segment 5 bases; nucleotides outside the gene matches: 2. The CDR3 length is 16 residues. The germline V gene encodes CDR1 SGDLS and CDR2 YYNGEE. In nucleotides, the CDR3 is TGTGCCAGCAGCGTAGCCGGGACTAGCGGGAGGGAGACCCAGTACTTC. It codes for CASSVAGTSGRETQYF. Complete variable domain (other parts from reference TRBV9 and TRBJ2-5): DSGVTQTPKHLITATGQRVTLRCSPRSGDLSVYWYQQSLDQGLQFLIQYYNGEERAKGNILERFSAQQFPDLHSELNLSSLELGDSALYFCASSVAGTSGRETQYFGPGTRLLVL.

The gene calls are TRBV19 and TRBJ2-1; no reliable D call. Germline V gene lookup returns CDR1 LNHDA and CDR2 SQIVND (reference sequence). V was shortened by 3 bases and J by 9 bases, with 9 bases between the two germline ends. The CDR3 sequence is 12 residues long. CDR3 protein: CASSMFPGEQFF. CDR3 DNA sequence: TGTGCCAGTAGTATGTTCCCGGGTGAGCAGTTCTTC.

This clonotype was found a few times. A read error may be the cause here, since a much bigger clone is one base away. This chain uses TRBV20-1 with TRBJ1-5, with D unresolved. In germline, CDR1 is DFQATT, CDR2 SNEGSKA (reference sequence). The CDR3 has 15 residues. This CDR3 is CSAAEQFYSNHPQHF. CDR3 in DNA: TGCAGTGCTGCCGAACAGTTTTATAGCAATCACCCCCAGCATTTT.

This sequence joins TRBV28 and TRBJ2-1; no clear D gene. This CDR3 contains 15 residues. Trimming shortened V by 5 bases and J by 3 bases, and 14 bases separated the two germline ends. CDR1 is MDHEN and CDR2 is SYDVKM in the germline V gene. The CDR3 nucleotides read TGTGCCAGCAGTGCCTACCTGGTCCTCTACAATGAGCAGTTCTTC. It yields the protein CASSAYLVLYNEQFF.